The clone carrying this T cell receptor (beta chain) has at least ten counts. What it binds is not known. The iRepertoire nested amplicon-rescue multiplex PCR amplified TCR alpha and beta CDR3s from RNA. Tissue mRNA or PBMC total RNA, roughly 100-400 ng, went into one-step reverse transcription and amplification. TCRdb re-called the multiplex PCR reads through MiXCR, storing one row per CDR3 protein. The repertoire holds 100,000 to 150,000 distinct CDR3 sequences, around 23% seen once, with 15% in the top ten. This entry belongs to a study of glioma-infiltrating T cells. The V and J ends lost 5 bases and 2 bases respectively, with 7 bases between them. This CDR3 has 12 residues. Study-wide findings and caveats: Tissue-blood divergence was below expectation in non-neoplastic patients, above in gliomas.

Sequenced sample: glioma tissue, nonneoplastic brain tissue, or PBMCs (not recorded which). The chain is built from TRBV12-3 or TRBV12-4 and TRBJ2-7; no firm D call. The sequence was obtained from a human donor with low-grade glioma or glioblastoma, undergoing nonglioma brain surgery, or in good health (not recorded which). CDR3: CASSIETYEQYF. The CDR3 coding sequence is TGTGCCAGCAGTATAGAAACCTACGAGCAGTACTTC.